These 22 T cell receptor beta chains were sequenced from one sample in a study of Ad26.COV2.S vaccination and SARS-CoV-2 variants. Treatment given: about 20 received Ad26.COV2.S at low or high dose, single or two shots; several received placebo; per-sample allocation not given. Following the first vaccine or placebo injection, samples were taken on day 63. Libraries were prepared by immunoSEQ multiplex PCR; TCRdb keeps only in-frame clonotypes and omits some of them. The table has 300,000 to 500,000 clones, roughly nine tenths seen once. Sequencing was performed on peripheral blood, taken in a trial of Ad26.COV2.S vaccine versus placebo. The receptors stem from a person between 18 and 65 years old who received the Ad26.COV2.S COVID-19 vaccine or a placebo.

The V call is TRBV30, the J call TRBJ2-1; D is unresolved. CDR1 and CDR2 (germline): GTSNPN, SVGIG (reference sequence). The germline V and J ends were trimmed by 0 bases and 9 bases, with 6 bases remaining between them. This CDR3 is built from 11 residues. CDR3 loop: CAWSVTGEQFF. As DNA, the CDR3 is TGTGCCTGGAGTGTAACTGGTGAGCAGTTCTTC.

The CDR3 loop reads CASSPPGTPGSPLHF. For the CDR3, the DNA is TGTGCCAGCAGTCCCCCGGGGACCCCTGGTTCACCCCTCCACTTT. This chain uses TRBV11-2 with TRBJ1-6, with D perhaps TRBD1 (5 bases). CDR1 SGHAT and CDR2 FQNNGV come from the germline V gene. V lost 6 bases and J lost 9, with 18 bases in between. The CDR3 consists of 15 residues.

The chain couples TRBV3-1 (or the pseudogene TRBV3-2) to TRBJ2-2; D is uncertain. V lost 2 bases to trimming and J lost 5 bases, with 9 bases between them. This CDR3 comprises 14 residues. The V gene's germline CDR1 is LGHDT and CDR2 YNNKEL (reference sequence). CDR3 protein: CASSQLRLTGELFF. DNA for the CDR3: TGTGCCAGCAGCCAACTACGGTTAACCGGGGAGCTGTTTTTT.

This chain connects TRBV19 to TRBJ1-2; no clear D gene. Germline values: CDR1 LNHDA, CDR2 SQIVND (reference sequence). Trimming took off 0 bases at V and 9 bases at J, with 8 bases between the two ends. This CDR3 has 12 residues. The CDR3 DNA reads TGTGCCAGTAGTATAGATCGAGGGAGCTACACCTTC. It codes for CASSIDRGSYTF.

The count of this clone is one. V usage is TRBV7-2 and J usage is TRBJ2-2; D remains ambiguous. CDR3 size: 13 residues. V lost 4 bases and J lost 7, with 10 bases in between. Germline V gives CDR1 SGHTA, CDR2 FQGNSA. CDR3 coding DNA: TGTGCCAGCAGCTCCTCGGGTGGCGGGGAGCTGTTTTTT. Residues: CASSSSGGGELFF.

The rearrangement joins TRBV18 to TRBJ1-6; 7 bases line up with TRBD1. This CDR3 spans 16 amino acids. Germline V gene lookup returns CDR1 KGHSH and CDR2 LQKENI. The V segment lost 4 bases and the J segment 9 bases; nucleotides outside the gene matches: 12. Here the CDR3 reads CASSLQQGYNPSPLHF. CDR3 in DNA: TGTGCCAGCTCACTGCAACAGGGGTACAATCCTTCACCCCTCCACTTT.

The V call is TRBV25-1, the J call TRBJ2-3; D gene uncertain. The CDR3 covers 15 residues. V shed 1 base and J shed 5 bases, with 13 bases lying between them. Looked up from germline, CDR1 is MGHDK and CDR2 is SYGVNS. This chain's CDR3 is CASSESSRLVDTQYF. Here the CDR3 DNA reads TGTGCCAGCAGTGAATCCTCCCGGTTGGTAGATACGCAGTATTTT. The full variable domain, with the rest looked up from reference TRBV25-1 and TRBJ2-3, is EADIYQTPRYLVIGTGKKITLECSQTMGHDKMYWYQQDPGMELHLIHYSYGVNSTEKGDLSSESTVSRIRTEHFPLTLESARPSHTSQYLCASSESSRLVDTQYFGPGTRLTVL.

The V and J genes are TRBV9 and TRBJ1-1, with D unresolved. Germline V gene data show CDR1 as SGDLS and CDR2 as YYNGEE. The CDR3 has 14 amino acids. The ends were cut back, 0 bases at V and 0 bases at J, with 6 bases in the middle. This chain's CDR3 is CASSVGQVNTEAFF. CDR3 nucleotides: TGTGCCAGCAGCGTAGGACAAGTGAACACTGAAGCTTTCTTT.

J is TRBJ2-3 and V is TRBV7-2; 7 positions match TRBD2. CDR3 size: 17 residues. The germline V gene has CDR1 SGHTA and CDR2 FQGNSA. Germline trimming cut 0 bases from V and 4 bases from J; bases unmatched to any gene: 10. CDR3 in amino acids: CASSLAGGLGIADTQYF. CDR3 DNA: TGTGCCAGCAGCTTAGCGGGGGGGTTAGGGATCGCAGATACGCAGTATTTT.

The V and J genes are TRBV16 and TRBJ1-4, with 10 positions matching TRBD1. Germline V gives CDR1 KGHSY, CDR2 FQNENV. The ends lost 3 bases at V and 1 base at J; junction bases unmatched: 14. This CDR3 is built from 20 residues. DNA for the CDR3: TGTGCCAGCAGCCATATGAACGCGGGACAGGGGAAGGAAACTAATGAAAAACTGTTTTTT. Protein: CASSHMNAGQGKETNEKLFF. The whole variable domain, filled in from reference TRBV16 and TRBJ1-4, reads GEEVAQTPKHLVRGEGQKAKLYCAPIKGHSYVFWYQQVLKNEFKFLISFQNENVFDETGMPKERFSAKCLPNSPCSLEIQATKLEDSAVYFCASSHMNAGQGKETNEKLFFGSGTQLSVL.

The gene calls are TRBV5-4 and TRBJ1-2; unclear D gene. Germline V gives CDR1 SGHNT, CDR2 YYREEE (reference sequence). CDR3 length equals 15 residues. With 4 bases removed from V and 3 bases from J, the gap between germline ends came to 16 bases. In DNA form, the CDR3 reads TGTGCCAGCAGCCCCCCGGACGGGAAACACTATGGCTACACCTTC. Translating gives CASSPPDGKHYGYTF.

The V and J genes are TRBV5-1 and TRBJ2-5, with 7 nucleotides matching TRBD2. Trimming cost V 4 bases and J 4 bases; bases outside gene matches: 13. There are 16 residues in the CDR3. Looked up from germline, CDR1 is SGHRS and CDR2 is YFSETQ. The CDR3 region has the DNA TGCGCCAGCAGCGCACCCACCCGCGGGGGAGGAGAGACCCAGTACTTC. Protein product: CASSAPTRGGGETQYF.

This chain joins TRBV5-8 and TRBJ2-5; possible D gene TRBD1, 6 bases. Per the germline V gene, CDR1 is SGHTS and CDR2 is YDEGEE. The CDR3 is 14 residues long. Deletions cut 4 bases from V and 0 bases from J, with 10 bases between. CDR3 bases: TGTGCCAGCAGCCGGACAGAGGACCAAGAGACCCAGTACTTC. Translating gives CASSRTEDQETQYF.

The chain combines TRBV11-2 with TRBJ1-2; D may be TRBD1 (5 bases). This CDR3 is 16 amino acids long. With 2 bases removed from V and 1 base from J, the gap between germline ends came to 14 bases. Germline assignment: CDR1 SGHAT and CDR2 FQNNGV. The CDR3, as DNA: TGTGCCAGCAGCTTACTCTGGCAGGGCCTTAACTATGGCTACACCTTC. It is translated as CASSLLWQGLNYGYTF.

J is TRBJ2-1 and V is TRBV21-1; TRBD2, the table's D call, was not compared with the DNA. TRBV21-1 is a listed pseudogene. This CDR3 has 15 amino acids. The CDR3, as DNA: TGTGCCAGCCTCCCCCGGGGGGGCCAAAACAATGAGCAGTTCTTC. As protein: CASLPRGGQNNEQFF.

The chain carries TRBV3-1 (or the pseudogene TRBV3-2) and TRBJ1-6; possible D gene TRBD1, 5 bases. The CDR3 spans 15 residues. V was shortened by 4 bases and J by 10 bases, with 17 bases between the two germline ends. Germline CDR1 and CDR2: LGHDT and YNNKEL (reference sequence). In nucleotides, the CDR3 is TGTGCCAGCAGCCTCTCCAGGGCTGGAGGATCACCCCTCCACTTT. Translated: CASSLSRAGGSPLHF.

V gene TRBV13 combines with J gene TRBJ2-7, with D unresolved. Trimming removed 1 base from V and 2 bases from J, with 6 bases in between. The length of the CDR3 is 13 residues. Looked up from germline, CDR1 is PRHDT and CDR2 is FYEKMQ (reference sequence). This CDR3 reads CASSLAVTYEQYF. DNA of the CDR3: TGTGCCAGCAGCTTAGCGGTCACCTACGAGCAGTACTTC.

V is TRBV7-2 and J is TRBJ2-3; weak D call: TRBD1 (6 bases). The V end lost 3 bases, the J end lost 0 bases, and 16 bases lay between the germline ends. Germline V CDR1 and CDR2: SGHTA, FQGNSA. The CDR3 length is 17 residues. The CDR3 DNA sequence: TGTGCCAGCAGCTTCCGGGTAGGGACAACTAGCACAGATACGCAGTATTTT. Its protein product is CASSFRVGTTSTDTQYF.

The CDR3 region has the DNA TGCAGTGCTAGTAAGGACCTATATAGCAATCAGCCCCAGCATTTT. Translation: CSASKDLYSNQPQHF. The chain has TRBV20-1 and TRBJ1-5; no clear D. V dropped 3 bases and J dropped 0 bases, with 12 bases sitting between them. Germline V gene sequence: CDR1 DFQATT, CDR2 SNEGSKA (reference sequence). The CDR3 spans 15 residues.

The chain employs TRBV18 and TRBJ2-2; either TRBD1 or TRBD2 may supply D (6 bases each). The CDR3 is 15 amino acids. Per the germline V gene, CDR1 is KGHSH and CDR2 is LQKENI. Trimming pared 4 bases from V and 3 bases from J, leaving 12 bases between. The CDR3 DNA follows: TGTGCCAGCTCACTGACAGGAGGGGACACCGGGGAGCTGTTTTTT. This encodes CASSLTGGDTGELFF.

In DNA form, the CDR3 reads TGTGCCAGCAGCTTAGGTAGAGGAGGGCAGTTCTTC. Translating gives CASSLGRGGQFF. The chain joins TRBV7-6 to TRBJ2-1; D might be TRBD2 (5 bases). CDR1 and CDR2 (germline): SGHVS, FNYEAQ. V lost 1 base and J lost 12, with 10 bases in between. The CDR3 runs 12 residues.

The rearrangement uses TRBV6-2 or TRBV6-3 and TRBJ2-7; D is perhaps TRBD1 or TRBD2 (5 bases each). In germline, CDR1 is MNHEY, CDR2 SVGEGT. V was shortened by 2 bases and J by 1 base, with 12 bases between the two germline ends. The CDR3 has 15 residues. The CDR3 sequence is CASSYRGGLSYEQYF. The CDR3 DNA sequence: TGTGCCAGCAGTTACCGGGGCGGCCTGTCCTACGAGCAGTACTTC.